The clone carrying this TCR beta chain has a count of ten or more. The antigen is unknown. The CDR3 has 11 residues. Germline loops: CDR1 SGHTA, CDR2 FQGNSA. With 2 bases removed from V and 9 bases from J, the gap between germline ends came to 7 bases. This sample was included in a study of CD8 T cells in ankylosing spondylitis. The study, taken as a whole, reports: In synovial fluid and blood from reactive arthritis, some motif variants were previously reported. Significant enrichment of disease-linked clones was reportedly seen in matched ankylosing spondylitis synovial fluid.

TCRdb passed the 5' RACE reads through MiXCR, listing each CDR3 protein once. In the table there are some 200,000 distinct CDR3 sequences, 25% to 30% of which are singletons. Specimen: blood, either unsorted or a sorted T cell fraction (not recorded which). The receptor was derived from a male donor with ankylosing spondylitis or in good health (not recorded which). The gene calls are TRBV7-2 and TRBJ2-5; maybe TRBD2 (5 bases). The CDR3: CASSLRTSQYF. Written as DNA, the CDR3 is TGTGCCAGCAGCTTAAGGACTTCCCAGTACTTC. Variable domain in full (rest from reference TRBV7-2 and TRBJ2-5): GAGVSQSPSNKVTEKGKDVELRCDPISGHTALYWYRQSLGQGLEFLIYFQGNSAPDKSGLPSDRFSAERTGGSVSTLTIQRTQQEDSAVYLCASSLRTSQYFGPGTRLLVL.